These 20 T cell receptor beta chains were sequenced from one sample in a study of CD8+ T cells in alopecia areata. RNA, once extracted, was reverse transcribed into cDNA for use as the sequencing template. The protocol was immunoSEQ multiplex PCR, while the TCRdb copy is restricted to in-frame clones and leaves out a portion. Of about 280,000 clones listed, 55% to 70% were seen once; the top ten hold approximately 1.7%. Treatment noted: oral pan-JAK inhibitor, 5-10 mg twice daily. This specimen was CD4+ T cells sorted from blood, taken at week 24, from a patient treated with tofacitinib. The receptors were gathered from a human donor with alopecia areata.

This clone occurred a few times. The chain links TRBV19 to TRBJ2-1, with 8 bases that match TRBD2. V lost 5 bases, J lost 6 bases, and 6 bases stayed unmatched. CDR1 and CDR2 (germline): LNHDA, SQIVND (reference sequence). This CDR3 contains 14 residues. The CDR3 bases are TGTGCCAGTAGTCCCGGGGGGGCTTCCAATGAGCAGTTCTTC. Protein sequence: CASSPGGASNEQFF.

V gene TRBV6-1 combines with J gene TRBJ1-5, with 9 positions matching TRBD1. This CDR3 spans 14 amino acids. V gave up 7 bases and J gave up 5 bases; unmatched junction bases: 6. CDR1 is MNHNS and CDR2 is SASEGT in the germline V gene. The CDR3 DNA is TGTGCCAGCACCCTGAGGACAGGGGATCAGCCCCAGCATTTT. This codes for CASTLRTGDQPQHF.

The chain joins TRBV30 to TRBJ1-3; D perhaps matches TRBD1 (6 bases). V gave up 5 bases and J gave up 2 bases, with 10 bases separating them. CDR3 length equals 13 residues. From germline, CDR1 is GTSNPN and CDR2 SVGIG (reference sequence). The CDR3 sequence is CAWGSGAGNTIYF. DNA for the CDR3: TGTGCCTGGGGATCAGGGGCTGGAAACACCATATATTTT.

This chain uses TRBV6-5 with TRBJ1-1, with no clear D. The ends were cut back, 9 bases at V and 1 base at J, with 9 bases in the middle. The CDR3 loop spans 12 amino acids. Per the germline V gene, CDR1 is MNHEY and CDR2 is SVGAGI. The CDR3 region is CARLWGNTEAFF. CDR3 coding DNA: TGTGCCAGGTTATGGGGGAACACTGAAGCTTTCTTT.

The genes are TRBV30 and TRBJ2-7, with D possibly being TRBD1 (5 bases). Germline-derived CDR1 and CDR2 are GTSNPN and SVGIG (reference sequence). Trimming took off 1 base at V and 3 bases at J, with 10 bases between the two ends. The CDR3 spans 13 residues. CDR3 nucleotides: TGTGCCTGGAGTGAGGGGCCTTACTACGAGCAGTACTTC. Its translation is CAWSEGPYYEQYF.

J is TRBJ2-5 and V is TRBV7-2; tentatively, D is TRBD2 (5 bases). Trimming left V 5 bases short and J 5 bases short, with 15 bases between. Looked up from germline, CDR1 is SGHTA and CDR2 is FQGNSA. This CDR3 comprises 14 residues. CDR3 nucleotides: TGTGCCAGCAGCATCCCCGGCCGAGGGGAGACCCAGTACTTC. Its protein product is CASSIPGRGETQYF.

V usage is TRBV7-9 and J usage is TRBJ2-7; D ambiguous. Deletions cut 4 bases from V and 4 bases from J, with 8 bases between. CDR3 length equals 12 residues. The V gene's germline CDR1 is SEHNR and CDR2 FQNEAQ (reference sequence). In nucleotides, the CDR3 is TGTGCCAGCAGCTCGACTGGGTACGAGCAGTACTTC. Translation: CASSSTGYEQYF.

This clone has a handful of counts. This chain uses TRBV25-1 with TRBJ1-2; 10 nucleotides match TRBD1. The trim removed 6 bases at V and 7 bases at J, leaving 14 bases unmatched. The CDR3 length is 16 residues. CDR1 and CDR2 from the germline V gene are MGHDK and SYGVNS. For the CDR3, the DNA is TGTGCCAGCAGGGTGACAGGGGGCGCTGGTGAGGGTGGCTACACCTTC. It translates to CASRVTGGAGEGGYTF.

This CDR3 reads CASSTSRYKFSYEQYF. CDR3 DNA: TGTGCCAGCAGTACTTCCAGGTACAAGTTCTCCTACGAGCAGTACTTC. The chain joins TRBV27 to TRBJ2-7, with D uncertain. This CDR3 has 16 amino acids. Looked up from germline, CDR1 is MNHEY and CDR2 is SMNVEV (reference sequence). With 5 bases removed from V and 0 bases from J, the gap between germline ends came to 17 bases.

This chain joins TRBV5-1 and TRBJ1-4; the match to TRBD1 covers 7 bases. CDR3 length: 14 residues. The J segment lost 6 bases and the V segment lost 2 bases, leaving 4 bases of the junction unmatched. Germline V gene data show CDR1 as SGHRS and CDR2 as YFSETQ. CDR3 amino acids: CASSLFQGDEKLFF. CDR3 in DNA: TGCGCCAGCAGCTTATTCCAGGGGGATGAAAAACTGTTTTTT.

The rearrangement links TRBV7-9 to TRBJ2-7; TRBD2 might be the D (6 bases). Per germline, CDR1 SEHNR and CDR2 FQNEAQ (reference sequence). This CDR3 region has 15 residues. V lost 1 base, J lost 4 bases, and 14 bases lay in between. CDR3 DNA sequence: TGTGCCAGCAGCTTAGTTGTTAGCGGAAGTTACGAGCAGTACTTC. Translation: CASSLVVSGSYEQYF.

The chain couples TRBV30 to TRBJ1-1, with D possibly TRBD1 on 6 matching bases. The CDR3 runs 13 residues. With 7 bases removed from V and 3 bases from J, the gap between germline ends came to 15 bases. CDR1 is GTSNPN and CDR2 is SVGIG in the germline V gene (reference sequence). CDR3 bases: TGTGCCTTAACAGGGCTTGGGGACACTGAAGCTTTCTTT. This codes for CALTGLGDTEAFF.

This rearrangement joins TRBV6-1 to TRBJ1-1; 9 nucleotides agree with TRBD1. Germline CDR1 is MNHNS and CDR2 is SASEGT. The J segment lost 12 bases and the V segment lost 6 bases, leaving 11 bases of the junction unmatched. This CDR3 is built from 13 residues. CDR3 residues: CASSATGGTGSFF. CDR3 nucleotide sequence: TGTGCCAGCAGCGCAACAGGGGGCACAGGGTCTTTCTTT.

This sequence joins TRBV9 and TRBJ2-5, with D tentatively TRBD2 (5 bases). This CDR3 spans 13 amino acids. In germline, CDR1 is SGDLS, CDR2 YYNGEE. V was cut by 0 bases and J by 4 bases, with 7 bases left in between. The CDR3: CASSVDGRETQYF. Written as DNA, the CDR3 is TGTGCCAGCAGCGTAGATGGGAGAGAGACCCAGTACTTC. Together with reference TRBV9 and TRBJ2-5, the CDR3 gives the full variable domain: DSGVTQTPKHLITATGQRVTLRCSPRSGDLSVYWYQQSLDQGLQFLIQYYNGEERAKGNILERFSAQQFPDLHSELNLSSLELGDSALYFCASSVDGRETQYFGPGTRLLVL.

This clone was observed a handful of times. The genes are TRBV29-1 and TRBJ2-3; perhaps TRBD2 as D (5 bases). The germline gives CDR1 SQVTM, CDR2 ANQGSEA. Trimming shortened V by 3 bases and J by 1 base, and 11 bases separated the two germline ends. CDR3 size: 14 residues. The CDR3: CSVDLGRGTDTQYF. CDR3 nucleotide sequence: TGCAGCGTTGACCTGGGGAGAGGCACAGATACGCAGTATTTT.

This sequence joins TRBV2 and TRBJ2-3; 8 positions agree with TRBD1. V lost 4 bases, J lost 2 bases, and 5 bases stayed unmatched. Per the germline V gene, CDR1 is SNHLY and CDR2 is FYNNEI. The CDR3 is 15 residues long. This CDR3 is CASSVGQGPTDTQYF. DNA for the CDR3: TGTGCCAGCAGTGTAGGACAGGGACCCACAGATACGCAGTATTTT.

This clone was detected many times. The V gene is TRBV7-2, the J gene TRBJ1-1; TRBD1 might be the D (5 bases). Trimming took off 8 bases at V and 1 base at J, with 14 bases between the two ends. The CDR3 extends over 14 amino acids. CDR1 SGHTA and CDR2 FQGNSA come from the germline V gene. The CDR3 nucleotides are TGTGCCAGCGGGCCCACGACAGCGAACACTGAAGCTTTCTTT. It translates to CASGPTTANTEAFF.

In its sample, this clone was seen once. J is TRBJ2-7 and V is TRBV7-9; TRBD1 is a possible D gene (6 bases). Germline CDR1 reads SEHNR; CDR2 reads FQNEAQ (reference sequence). The V end was cut by 5 bases, the J end by 3 bases, with 17 bases between. This CDR3 is 15 amino acids long. The CDR3 DNA reads TGTGCCAGCAGCCCAGTCAGGGGCTCGGGCTACGAGCAGTACTTC. This encodes CASSPVRGSGYEQYF.

This chain connects TRBV29-1 to TRBJ1-1, with no clear D. The germline CDR1 and CDR2 sequences are SQVTM and ANQGSEA. The CDR3 covers 12 residues. V was shortened by 7 bases and J by 1 base, with 10 bases between the two germline ends. Written as DNA, the CDR3 is TGCAGCGGGGAGGCTCCGAACACTGAAGCTTTCTTT. This gives the protein CSGEAPNTEAFF. Full variable domain (remainder filled in from reference TRBV29-1 and TRBJ1-1): SAVISQKPSRDICQRGTSLTIQCQVDSQVTMMFWYRQQPGQSLTLIATANQGSEATYESGFVIDKFPISRPNLTFSTLTVSNMSPEDSSIYLCSGEAPNTEAFFGQGTRLTVV.

This sequence joins TRBV4-1 and TRBJ2-5, with 7 nucleotides matching TRBD2. Trimming removed 4 bases from V and 3 bases from J; junction bases left unmatched: 11. Germline V gives CDR1 MGHRA, CDR2 YSYEKL. The CDR3 extends over 16 amino acids. The CDR3, as DNA: TGCGCCAGCAGCCGAGAACGGGGGGATCATAAAGAGACCCAGTACTTC. It codes for CASSRERGDHKETQYF.